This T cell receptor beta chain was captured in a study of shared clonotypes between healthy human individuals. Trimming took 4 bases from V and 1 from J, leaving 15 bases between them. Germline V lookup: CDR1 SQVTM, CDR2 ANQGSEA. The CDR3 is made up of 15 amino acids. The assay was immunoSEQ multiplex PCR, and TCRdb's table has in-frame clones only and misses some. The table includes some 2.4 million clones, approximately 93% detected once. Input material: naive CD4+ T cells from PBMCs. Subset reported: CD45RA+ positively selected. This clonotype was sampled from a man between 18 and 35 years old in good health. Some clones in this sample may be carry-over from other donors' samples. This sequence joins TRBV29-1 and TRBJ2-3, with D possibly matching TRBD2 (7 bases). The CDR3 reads CSVGGLADRTDTQYF. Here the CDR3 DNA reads TGCAGCGTTGGGGGGCTAGCGGACCGCACAGATACGCAGTATTTT.